These 14 T cell receptor beta chains came from one sample sequenced in a study of Graves' ophthalmopathy and Graves' hyperthyroidism. The study amplified TCR beta CDR3 regions using RNA transcripts. HTBI primers served in a first-round RT-PCR, which a second-round multiplex PCR followed. From the multiplex PCR reads, TCRdb called clonotypes with MiXCR, one entry per CDR3 protein. Of 680,000 or so distinct CDR3 sequences listed, approximately 22% are singletons. Sequencing input: peripheral blood. All receptors derive from a woman aged 18-30 years with stable Graves' hyperthyroidism. Some clones in this sample may be carry-over from other donors' samples.

This clonotype showed up many times. V is TRBV20-1 and J is TRBJ1-5; tentatively, D is TRBD1 (5 bases). Trimming pared 5 bases from V and 2 bases from J, leaving 13 bases between. From germline, CDR1 is DFQATT and CDR2 SNEGSKA (reference sequence). The CDR3 has 14 amino acids. CDR3 coding DNA: TGCAGTGCTCGGGACCGGAAGGGCAATCAGCCCCAGCATTTT. The encoded protein is CSARDRKGNQPQHF.

This clonotype was observed at least ten times. The chain is built from TRBV11-1 and TRBJ2-6, with a weak D call TRBD1 (5 bases). Trimming stripped 5 bases from V and 2 bases from J, with 16 bases between. Germline CDR1 and CDR2: SGHAT and FQDESV (reference sequence). The CDR3 runs to 17 residues. The CDR3 loop reads CASSPRQQLAGANVLTF. CDR3 nucleotides: TGTGCCAGCAGCCCCCGACAGCAACTTGCTGGGGCCAACGTCCTGACTTTC. The full variable domain, its missing parts supplied by reference TRBV11-1 and TRBJ2-6, is EAEVAQSPRYKITEKSQAVAFWCDPISGHATLYWYRQILGQGPELLVQFQDESVVDDSQLPKDRFSAERLKGVDSTLKIQPAELGDSAMYLCASSPRQQLAGANVLTFGAGSRLTVL.

This clonotype was seen at least ten times. CDR3 protein: CSARSLRDREWNYGYTF. In DNA, the CDR3 is TGCAGTGCTAGATCTCTGCGGGACAGGGAGTGGAACTATGGCTACACCTTC. The chain couples TRBV20-1 to TRBJ1-2; 9 nucleotides align to TRBD1. Germline V CDR1 and CDR2: DFQATT, SNEGSKA (reference sequence). The junction had 12 bases not matched to a gene; V was cut back by 2 bases and J by 2 bases. This CDR3 is 17 amino acids long.

This clonotype came up many times. One junction end disagrees with the germline gene, perhaps due to a read error. J is TRBJ1-2 and V is TRBV18; no definite D call. In germline, CDR1 is KGHSH, CDR2 LQKENI. The CDR3 consists of 12 residues. The CDR3 spells CASSPGEGRYSF. CDR3 nucleotide sequence: TGTGCCAGCTCACCGGGTGAGGGTCGTTACTCCTTC.

The rearrangement joins TRBV6-5 to TRBJ1-1; weak D call: TRBD1 (6 bases). Germline V gene sequence: CDR1 MNHEY, CDR2 SVGAGI. CDR3 length: 15 residues. Trimming cost V 4 bases and J 1 base, with 13 bases left between them. The DNA for the CDR3 is TGTGCCAGCAGTTTCACAGGGCCCCCGAACACTGAAGCTTTCTTT. It translates to CASSFTGPPNTEAFF.

This clonotype was counted ten times or more. This chain connects TRBV2 to TRBJ1-1; D is possibly TRBD1 (5 bases). Germline CDR1 SNHLY, CDR2 FYNNEI. Trimming took off 6 bases at V and 1 base at J, with 15 bases between the two ends. The CDR3 covers 15 residues. The CDR3 DNA sequence: TGTGCCAGCAGAAAGACCGCGACAGCGAACACTGAAGCTTTCTTT. Protein product: CASRKTATANTEAFF.

This clonotype was observed many times. The chain links TRBV27 to TRBJ2-7, with TRBD1 matching over 8 bases. CDR1 MNHEY and CDR2 SMNVEV come from the germline V gene (reference sequence). The CDR3 is made up of 15 amino acids. Trimming at V came to 2 bases and at J to 1 base, leaving 4 bases not matched to a gene. CDR3 protein: CASSLAGQASYEQYF. The CDR3 DNA follows: TGTGCCAGCAGTTTAGCGGGACAGGCTTCCTACGAGCAGTACTTC.

This clonotype turned up a few times. One base away lies a much larger clone, so this may be a sequencing read error. The rearrangement links TRBV30 to TRBJ1-6, with 9 bases that match TRBD1. This CDR3 spans 14 amino acids. Germline-derived CDR1 and CDR2 are GTSNPN and SVGIG (reference sequence). The V and J ends lost 2 bases and 6 bases, in that order; junction bases with no gene match: 2. CDR3: CAWSKTGGNSPLHF. In DNA, the CDR3 is TGTGCCTGGAGTAAGACAGGGGGTAATTCACCCCTCCACTTT.

This clonotype appeared many times. This chain connects TRBV5-1 to TRBJ1-5; D is ambiguous. Germline-derived CDR1 and CDR2 are SGHRS and YFSETQ. Trimming removed 0 bases at V and 2 bases at J, with 9 bases between. The CDR3 is made up of 15 amino acids. CDR3 region: CASSLEAGGNQPQHF. The CDR3 DNA is TGCGCCAGCAGCTTGGAGGCTGGGGGCAATCAGCCCCAGCATTTT.

This clonotype has a handful of counts. The chain carries TRBV5-1 and TRBJ1-1; possibly TRBD1 for D (5 bases). The CDR3 is made up of 14 amino acids. V lost 4 bases and J lost 1, with 11 bases in between. The V gene's germline CDR1 is SGHRS and CDR2 YFSETQ. This CDR3 is CASSIDGQNTEAFF. DNA for the CDR3: TGCGCCAGCAGCATTGACGGACAGAACACTGAAGCTTTCTTT.

The chain employs TRBV20-1 and TRBJ2-7, with D tentatively TRBD1 or TRBD2 (5 bases each). The CDR3 runs to 13 residues. The germline V gene has CDR1 DFQATT and CDR2 SNEGSKA (reference sequence). V was trimmed by 6 bases and J by 1 base, leaving 13 bases between them. Here the CDR3 DNA reads TGCAGTGCGCCTGGGGACGTATCCTACGAGCAGTACTTC. Protein: CSAPGDVSYEQYF.

This clonotype has just a few counts. This sequence joins TRBV7-3 and TRBJ2-7, with 7 bases aligning to TRBD2. The V segment lost 2 bases and the J segment 3 bases; nucleotides outside the gene matches: 7. This CDR3 is built from 15 residues. In germline, CDR1 is SGHTA, CDR2 FQGTGA. The CDR3 DNA reads TGTGCCAGCAGCTTACAGGCGGGGGAGAGCTACGAGCAGTACTTC. Protein sequence: CASSLQAGESYEQYF.

A note on this clonotype: Sequence at one end of the junction differs from germline and may be a read error. This CDR3 is CATARAEGGQNTGELCF. In DNA, the CDR3 is TGTGCCACCGCCCGGGCTGAGGGCGGACAGAACACCGGGGAGCTGTGTTTT. The chain combines TRBV28 with TRBJ2-2, with D perhaps TRBD1 (6 bases). CDR1 is MDHEN, CDR2 SYDVKM, per germline. CDR3 size: 17 residues.

This clonotype was counted a single time. V gene TRBV12-3 or TRBV12-4 combines with J gene TRBJ2-7, with D possibly TRBD2 on 6 matching bases. The length of the CDR3 is 14 residues. Trimming removed 7 bases from V and 3 bases from J, with 16 bases in between. The CDR3 reads CASTVGLTNYEQYF. The CDR3 DNA is TGTGCCAGCACCGTGGGACTTACCAACTACGAGCAGTACTTC.